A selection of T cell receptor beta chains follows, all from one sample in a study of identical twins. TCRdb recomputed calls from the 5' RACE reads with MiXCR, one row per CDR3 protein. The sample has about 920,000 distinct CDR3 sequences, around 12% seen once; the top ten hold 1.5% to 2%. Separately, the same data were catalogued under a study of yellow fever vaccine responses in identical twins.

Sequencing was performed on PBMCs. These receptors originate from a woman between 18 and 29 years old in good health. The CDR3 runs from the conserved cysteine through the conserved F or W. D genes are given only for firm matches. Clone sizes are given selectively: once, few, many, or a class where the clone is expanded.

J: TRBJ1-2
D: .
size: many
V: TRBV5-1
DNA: TGCGCCAGCAGCTTGGCCGGAGCAAACTATGGCTACACCTTC
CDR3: CASSLAGANYGYTF

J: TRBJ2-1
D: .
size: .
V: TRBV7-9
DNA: TGTGCCAGCAGCTTAGCATTGGGGCTCAATGAGCAGTTCTTC
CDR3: CASSLALGLNEQFF

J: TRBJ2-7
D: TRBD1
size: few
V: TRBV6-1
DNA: TGTGCCAGCAGTGATCCGGGACAGGGGATGGTCGAGCAGTACTTC
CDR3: CASSDPGQGMVEQYF

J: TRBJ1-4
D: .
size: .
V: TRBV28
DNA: TGTGCCAGCAGCCTCGACGCGGGTGCGGAAAAACTGTTTTTT
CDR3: CASSLDAGAEKLFF

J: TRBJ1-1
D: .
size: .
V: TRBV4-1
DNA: TGCGCCAGCAGCCAAGTCCCAGGGCCTATAAACACTGAAGCTTTCTTT
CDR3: CASSQVPGPINTEAFF

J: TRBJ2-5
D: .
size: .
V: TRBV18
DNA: TGTGCCAGCTCACCATTCAAGGGAGCAGAGACCCAGTACTTC
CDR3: CASSPFKGAETQYF

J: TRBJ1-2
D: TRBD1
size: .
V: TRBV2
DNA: TGTGCCAGCAGTGATACGGCGGAACAGGGGGGTGGCTACACCTTC
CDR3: CASSDTAEQGGGYTF

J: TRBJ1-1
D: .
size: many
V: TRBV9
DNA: TGTGCCAGCAGCGTAATCCAGACGAACACTGAAGCTTTCTTT
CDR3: CASSVIQTNTEAFF

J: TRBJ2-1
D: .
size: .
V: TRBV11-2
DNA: TGTGCCAGCAGCTATCTGGGATCTGGAATCGATGAGCAGTTCTTC
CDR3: CASSYLGSGIDEQFF

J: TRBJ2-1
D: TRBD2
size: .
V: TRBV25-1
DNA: TGTGCCAGCAGTGGACCCGACGGGACTAGCGGTTACAATGAGCAGTTCTTC
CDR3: CASSGPDGTSGYNEQFF

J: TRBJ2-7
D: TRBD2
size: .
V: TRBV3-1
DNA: TGTGCCAGCAGCCCCCTAATTTTGGAGGTAGCGGGGTCCGGGGAGCAGTACTTC
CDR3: CASSPLILEVAGSGEQYF

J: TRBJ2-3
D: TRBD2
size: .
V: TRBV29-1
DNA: TGCAGCGTAACCAGGCCCAGCGGGAGGTTATCAGATACGCAGTATTTT
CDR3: CSVTRPSGRLSDTQYF

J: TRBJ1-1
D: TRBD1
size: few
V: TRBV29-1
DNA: TGCAGCGTCTCCAGGGGGCTGGGGAACACTGAAGCTTTCTTT
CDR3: CSVSRGLGNTEAFF

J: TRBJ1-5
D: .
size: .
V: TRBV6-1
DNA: TGTGCCAGCAGTGAAGCAAGGGTTCAGCCCCAGCATTTT
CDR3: CASSEARVQPQHF

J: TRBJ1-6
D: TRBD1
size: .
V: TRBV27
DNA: TGTGCCAGCAGGACAGGGGGGAGATATTCACCCCTCCACTTT
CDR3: CASRTGGRYSPLHF

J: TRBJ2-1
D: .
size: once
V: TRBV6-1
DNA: TGTGCCAGCAGCCTAAGCCGGGCAGGCCGCAATGAGCAGTTCTTC
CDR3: CASSLSRAGRNEQFF

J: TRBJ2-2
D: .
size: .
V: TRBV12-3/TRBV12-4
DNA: TGTGCCAGCAGTTCCCTAGCAGGGGGGAGTGCCGGGGAGCTGTTTTTT
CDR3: CASSSLAGGSAGELFF

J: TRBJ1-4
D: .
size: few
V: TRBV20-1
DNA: TGCAGTGCTAGTAGACCCAGGGAAGAACGAAAACTGTTTTTT
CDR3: CSASRPREERKLFF

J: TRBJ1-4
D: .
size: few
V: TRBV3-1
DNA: TGTGCCAGCAGCCAAGGGTCAACTAATGAAAAACTGTTTTTT
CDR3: CASSQGSTNEKLFF

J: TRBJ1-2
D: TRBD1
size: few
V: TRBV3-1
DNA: TGTGCCAGCAGCCGCCCTTCGGACAGGGTCGGTGGCTACACCTTC
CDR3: CASSRPSDRVGGYTF

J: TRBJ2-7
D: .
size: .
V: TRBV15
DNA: TGTGCCACCAGCAGTCAAGGGGTTAGCTCCTACGAGCAGTACTTC
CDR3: CATSSQGVSSYEQYF

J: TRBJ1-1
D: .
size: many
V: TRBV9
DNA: TGTGCCAGCAGCGCCGGGTCCCATCCCACTGAAGCTTTCTTT
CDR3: CASSAGSHPTEAFF